This T cell receptor beta chain derives from a study of T cell changes during pregnancy in multiple sclerosis. Here immunoSEQ multiplex PCR was the method, and the copy in TCRdb shows in-frame clones only, minus some. The profile shows just under 80,000 clones, around 93% of them singletons. Germline V gene lookup returns CDR1 SEHNR and CDR2 FQNEAQ (reference sequence). The CDR3 runs 13 residues. The ends were cut back, 3 bases at V and 6 bases at J, with 8 bases in the middle. This sequence originates from a female donor in good health, enrolled as a control in a pregnancy study. The V call is TRBV7-9, the J call TRBJ1-4; D may be TRBD1 (5 bases). The starting material was peripheral blood, obtained in the second trimester of pregnancy. In DNA form, the CDR3 reads TGTGCCAGCAGCTTCCGGGGGGATGAAAAACTGTTTTTT. Its protein is CASSFRGDEKLFF.